These 7 T cell receptor beta chains were all obtained from the same sample, sequenced in a study of CXCR3-negative and CXCR3-positive naive CD8 T cells. The method, 5' RACE with UMI labels, was used to prepare the TRB cDNA libraries. TCRdb re-called the 5' RACE reads, yielding one record per CDR3 amino acid sequence without DNA. This repertoire includes about 58,000 distinct CDR3 sequences. Sample: naive CXCR3- CD8+ T cells from blood. Subset defined: CD45RO-CCR7+CD27+CD95- naive CD8+ T cells lacking CXCR3 (TNR3-). These receptor sequences come from a human donor in good health. Some clones in this sample may be carry-over from other donors' samples.

The V and J genes are TRBV5-1 and TRBJ1-1. Germline loops: CDR1 SGHRS, CDR2 YFSETQ. CDR3 length: 14 residues. The CDR3 reads CASTPDLGGTEAFF.

The chain combines TRBV7-7 with TRBJ2-5; TCRdb gives TRBD1 as the D gene, but with no DNA this cannot be confirmed. The germline CDR1 and CDR2 sequences are SSHAT and FNYEAQ (reference sequence). There are 15 residues in the CDR3. This chain's CDR3 is CASIDARTVQETQYF.

The chain carries TRBV28 and TRBJ1-5; TCRdb returns TRBD1, unconfirmable since there is no DNA. Germline V gene sequence: CDR1 MDHEN, CDR2 SYDVKM. This CDR3 is 13 amino acids long. The CDR3 loop reads CASSFGGNQPQHF.

The chain is built from TRBV28 and TRBJ2-7; the TCRdb D gene call, TRBD1, has no DNA to confirm it. The CDR3 is 12 amino acids. Germline V gene lookup returns CDR1 MDHEN and CDR2 SYDVKM. This CDR3 is CASKGQGIEQYF.

The gene calls are TRBV5-1 and TRBJ2-4; absent DNA, TCRdb's TRBD1 call cannot be checked. Looked up from germline, CDR1 is SGHRS and CDR2 is YFSETQ. The CDR3 consists of 16 residues. The CDR3 spells CASSLQGRGTKNIQYF.

The V gene is TRBV29-1, the J gene TRBJ2-2. Germline CDR1 reads SQVTM; CDR2 reads ANQGSEA. This CDR3 comprises 11 residues. The CDR3 loop is CSVGNTGELFF.

The V gene is TRBV7-2, the J gene TRBJ1-6. The CDR3 spans 16 residues. Germline CDR1 SGHTA, CDR2 FQGNSA. CDR3 residues: CASSLAGGKYNSPLHF.